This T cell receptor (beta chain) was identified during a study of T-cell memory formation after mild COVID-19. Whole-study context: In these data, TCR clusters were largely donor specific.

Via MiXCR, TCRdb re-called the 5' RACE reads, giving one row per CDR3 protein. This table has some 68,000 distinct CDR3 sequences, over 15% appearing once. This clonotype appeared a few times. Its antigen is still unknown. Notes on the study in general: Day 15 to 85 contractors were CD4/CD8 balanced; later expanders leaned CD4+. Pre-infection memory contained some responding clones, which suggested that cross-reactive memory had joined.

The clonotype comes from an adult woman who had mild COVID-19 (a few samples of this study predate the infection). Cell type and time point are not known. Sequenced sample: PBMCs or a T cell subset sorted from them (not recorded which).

CDR3 amino acids: CASSLVELAEYNEQFF. The CDR3 region has the DNA TGTGCCAGCAGCTTAGTCGAACTAGCGGAATACAATGAGCAGTTCTTC. The rearrangement uses TRBV7-9 and TRBJ2-1; 8 bases match TRBD2. The CDR3 extends over 16 amino acids. Germline CDR1 reads SEHNR; CDR2 reads FQNEAQ (reference sequence). V was pared by 1 base and J by 4 bases, with 6 bases of the junction left unmatched.